Following are 15 T cell receptor beta chains from one sample sequenced in a study of vaccination effects on CD4 cells after COVID-19 (dated by TCRdb to the early 2020s). The library came from the immunoSEQ multiplex PCR assay. The source is immuneACCESS, and TCRdb retained only in-frame sequences with V and J called. Part of the clones is not carried over; for the studies checked, unresolved V genes explain less than half of this, and the remainder is unexplained. This sample holds 30,000 to 40,000 clones; approximately 82% were observed only once. The top ten constitute roughly 2% of the sample. The ViraFEST assay stimulated PBMC with viral peptide pools and then used TCR sequencing to identify antigen-specific CD4+ T cell clonotypes by expansion. After 10 to 11 days of culture, CD4+ T cells were isolated with the EasySep CD4+ T cell isolation kit. Participants received two doses of either the BNT162b2 or the mRNA-1273 mRNA SARS-CoV-2 vaccine.

These receptors have no identified antigens. The specimen was CD4+ T cells from PBMCs cultured with HCoV-NL63 spike peptides, collected after COVID-19 vaccination. Interpreted using the paper, the cell subset or site label stands for: HCoV-NL63 spike overlapping peptide pool stimulation. The source is a human donor who received a COVID-19 vaccine. Some clones in this sample may be carry-over from other donors' samples.

The rearrangement joins TRBV2 to TRBJ1-6, with 7 bases lining up with TRBD1. Germline CDR1 and CDR2: SNHLY and FYNNEI. V was clipped by 5 bases and J by 14 bases; unmatched bases: 12. The CDR3 extends over 14 amino acids. CDR3 protein: CASSRDSSIEALHF. The CDR3 DNA is TGTGCCAGCAGTCGGGACAGTTCGATAGAGGCCCTCCACTTT.

V and J are TRBV29-1 and TRBJ1-1; D is undetermined. This CDR3 is built from 13 residues. CDR1 SQVTM and CDR2 ANQGSEA come from the germline V gene. V lost 2 bases and J 1 base, leaving 8 bases between the germline ends. In nucleotides, the CDR3 is TGCAGCGTTGAACGATCGTCGAACACTGAAGCTTTCTTT. Protein: CSVERSSNTEAFF. Filled out from reference TRBV29-1 and TRBJ1-1, the complete variable domain reads SAVISQKPSRDICQRGTSLTIQCQVDSQVTMMFWYRQQPGQSLTLIATANQGSEATYESGFVIDKFPISRPNLTFSTLTVSNMSPEDSSIYLCSVERSSNTEAFFGQGTRLTVV.

In regard to this clone: Distinct nucleotide sequences in the sample also encode this CDR3. The chain joins TRBV10-3 to TRBJ1-1, with D uncertain. Germline assignment: CDR1 ENHRY and CDR2 SYGVKD. V dropped 3 bases and J dropped 2 bases, with 10 bases sitting between them. This CDR3 has 14 amino acids. CDR3 bases: TGTGCCATCAGTGAAAGGGCCACAAACACTGAAGCTTTCTTT. Translated: CAISERATNTEAFF.

The sample holds one count of this clone. This sequence joins TRBV9 and TRBJ2-2, with TRBD2 as a possible D gene (6 bases). The CDR3 runs 16 residues. V dropped 0 bases and J dropped 2 bases, with 11 bases sitting between them. CDR1 is SGDLS and CDR2 is YYNGEE in the germline V gene. DNA for the CDR3: TGTGCCAGCAGCGTAGGGCTCGGGGGTAACACCGGGGAGCTGTTTTTT. This codes for CASSVGLGGNTGELFF.

The CDR3 reads CASSQERGGRAFF. The CDR3 DNA follows: TGCGCCAGCAGCCAAGAACGGGGGGGGAGAGCTTTCTTT. This chain joins TRBV4-1 and TRBJ1-1, with D possibly TRBD1 on 5 matching bases. Germline loops: CDR1 MGHRA, CDR2 YSYEKL. The CDR3 has 13 residues. Trimming stripped 0 bases from V and 10 bases from J, with 12 bases between.

The chain has TRBV5-6 and TRBJ2-7; 9 nucleotides align to TRBD2. Germline CDR1 reads SGHDT; CDR2 reads YYEEEE. The CDR3 runs 15 residues. V trimming: 4 bases; J trimming: 7 bases; junction bases outside the gene matches: 12. CDR3 in DNA: TGTGCCAGCAGCGGATGGGGACTAGCATCGGGGGAGCAGTACGTC. It specifies CASSGWGLASGEQYV.

The chain has TRBV7-9 and TRBJ2-5; D not resolved. The germline V gene encodes CDR1 SEHNR and CDR2 FQNEAQ (reference sequence). V dropped 0 bases and J dropped 4 bases, with 6 bases sitting between them. The CDR3 runs 13 residues. The CDR3 DNA reads TGTGCCAGCAGCTTAGCCGGGCGAGAGACCCAGTACTTC. It is translated as CASSLAGRETQYF.

The chain combines TRBV5-1 with TRBJ1-2; the D gene is possibly TRBD1 (5 bases). CDR1 SGHRS and CDR2 YFSETQ come from the germline V gene. Trimming shortened V by 2 bases and J by 8 bases, and 16 bases separated the two germline ends. This CDR3 is 14 amino acids long. The CDR3 nucleotides read TGCGCCAGCAGCTTTGGGGACCGGGGCCGCGGCTACACCTTC. This sequence encodes CASSFGDRGRGYTF.

The chain joins TRBV24-1 to TRBJ2-3; TRBD1 aligns across 8 bases. Germline CDR1 is KGHDR and CDR2 is SFDVKD. The CDR3 extends over 14 amino acids. V shed 9 bases and J 3 bases; nucleotides not matched to a gene: 7. The DNA of the CDR3 is TGTGCCACCCGGGGACAGGTGGTTACAGATACGCAGTATTTT. Translating gives CATRGQVVTDTQYF.

This chain joins TRBV3-1 (or the pseudogene TRBV3-2) and TRBJ2-7, with 10 bases aligning to TRBD1. This CDR3 contains 18 residues. The germline CDR1 and CDR2 sequences are LGHDT and YNNKEL (reference sequence). The V and J ends lost 1 base and 2 bases, in that order; junction bases with no gene match: 11. CDR3 amino acids: CASSQARRQGACAYEQYV. The CDR3 DNA reads TGTGCCAGCAGCCAAGCTAGGAGACAGGGGGCTTGCGCCTACGAGCAGTACGTC.

This clone has only one observation. CDR3 DNA: TGTGCCAGCAGTGAAACGGGACTGACCTCCACCGGGGAGCTGTTTTTT. Translating gives CASSETGLTSTGELFF. This chain joins TRBV13 and TRBJ2-2, with a tentative D call TRBD2 (6 bases). Trimming removed 6 bases at V and 4 bases at J, with 18 bases between. CDR3 size: 16 residues. Germline V lookup: CDR1 PRHDT, CDR2 FYEKMQ (reference sequence).

This clone came up once. The rearrangement uses TRBV3-1 (or the pseudogene TRBV3-2) and TRBJ1-2, with 10 bases fitting TRBD1. This CDR3 has 17 amino acids. With V trimmed by 1 base and J by 4 bases, 9 bases remained unmatched. CDR1 and CDR2 from the germline V gene are LGHDT and YNNKEL (reference sequence). The CDR3 region has the DNA TGTGCCAGCAGCCAAGGGACAGGGGGTTGGTTTGGCTATGGCTACACCTTC. This sequence encodes CASSQGTGGWFGYGYTF.

The chain combines TRBV10-2 with TRBJ1-3; D ambiguous. The CDR3 is 13 residues long. The V end lost 7 bases, the J end lost 0 bases, and 7 bases lay between the germline ends. CDR1 is WSHSY and CDR2 is SAAADI in the germline V gene. The CDR3 DNA follows: TGCGCCAGCACTTGGGACTCTGGAAACACCATATATTTT. Translating it yields CASTWDSGNTIYF.

The chain couples TRBV7-2 to TRBJ2-2; TRBD1 agrees at 10 bases. The CDR3 extends over 17 amino acids. The J segment lost 4 bases and the V segment lost 5 bases, leaving 10 bases of the junction unmatched. Germline CDR1 is SGHTA and CDR2 is FQGNSA. The CDR3 sequence is CASSRRPGTGVTGELFF. CDR3 nucleotide sequence: TGTGCCAGCAGCCGTCGCCCCGGGACAGGGGTCACCGGGGAGCTGTTTTTT.

The chain employs TRBV6-6 and TRBJ2-2, with 10 bases that match TRBD2. This CDR3 has 16 amino acids. Germline trimming cut 7 bases from V and 5 bases from J; bases unmatched to any gene: 10. Germline loops: CDR1 MNHNY, CDR2 SVGAGI (reference sequence). The CDR3 DNA reads TGTGCCAGCAAAAACCCCGGGACTAGCGAGACCGGGGAGCTGTTTTTT. Protein product: CASKNPGTSETGELFF.